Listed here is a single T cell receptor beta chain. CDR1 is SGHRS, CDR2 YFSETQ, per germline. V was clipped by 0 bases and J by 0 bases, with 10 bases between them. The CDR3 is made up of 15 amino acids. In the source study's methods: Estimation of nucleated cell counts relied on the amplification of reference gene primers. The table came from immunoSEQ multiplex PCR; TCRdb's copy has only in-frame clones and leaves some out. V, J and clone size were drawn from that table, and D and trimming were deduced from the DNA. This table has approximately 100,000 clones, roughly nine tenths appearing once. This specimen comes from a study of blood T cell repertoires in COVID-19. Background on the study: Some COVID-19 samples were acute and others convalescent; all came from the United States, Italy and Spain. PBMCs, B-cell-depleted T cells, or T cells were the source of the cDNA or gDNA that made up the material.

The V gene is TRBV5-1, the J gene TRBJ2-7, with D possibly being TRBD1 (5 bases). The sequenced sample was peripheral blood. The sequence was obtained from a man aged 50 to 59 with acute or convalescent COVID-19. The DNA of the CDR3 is TGCGCCAGCAGCTTGGTTCCTGGGGCCTCCTACGAGCAGTACTTC. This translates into CASSLVPGASYEQYF.